The present T cell receptor (beta chain) was sequenced within a study of shared clonotypes between healthy human individuals. General study findings and limits: Researchers found naive subsets generally carried larger estimated richness than memory subsets.

Concerning this clone itself: As yet, its antigen is unknown.

Profiled with immunoSEQ multiplex PCR; TCRdb holds only in-frame clones, not every one. The data contain about 1.1 million clones, about 80% of them singletons. The TCR sequence derives from a man aged 18 to 29 in good health. Some clones in this sample may be carry-over from other donors' samples. Sequenced input: memory CD4+ T cells from PBMCs. Subset specified: CD45RA-negative fraction.

DNA for the CDR3: TGTGCCACGCAACAGGAAGTCCTGAACACTGAAGCTTTCTTT. Translation: CATQQEVLNTEAFF. V gene TRBV10-3 combines with J gene TRBJ1-1; D is perhaps TRBD1 (5 bases). V lost 10 bases and J lost 0, with 15 bases in between. Per germline, CDR1 ENHRY and CDR2 SYGVKD. The CDR3 is 14 residues long.